This record covers a single T cell receptor beta chain. Its antigen is unidentified. At one end the junction does not follow the germline gene, possibly because of a read error. The data derive from a study of T cell repertoires in cytomegalovirus infection. Study summary: Recently identified HLA-C-restricted CMV epitopes and well-studied HLA-B-restricted CMV epitopes were used by the study. It can be stated that public TCR beta signatures indicated CMV infection as well as a matching HLA type. Notes on the study in general: Identification of carriers of CMV plus the relevant HLA was performed using cumulative public TCR beta family frequency. Ex vivo, HLA-C-restricted CMV-specific TCR beta clonotypes prevailed over the rest of the response.

One entry per CDR3 protein results from TCRdb running MiXCR on the reads. This repertoire shows 830,000 or so distinct CDR3 sequences, roughly 33% found once; its top ten account for under 15%. CDR1 and CDR2 (germline): MNHEY, SVGAGI. CDR3 length: 14 amino acids. Specimen: cultured CD8+ T cells from PBMCs, collected from culture after CMV antigen stimulation. The sequence was obtained from a human donor in good health (CMV status not recorded). Some clones in this sample may be carry-over from other donors' samples. The chain has TRBV6-5 and TRBJ2-3; the D gene is possibly TRBD2 (5 bases). The CDR3 spells CANSYSSSIDTQYF. The CDR3 DNA sequence: TGTGCCAACAGTTACTCCTCTAGCATAGATACGCAGTATTTT.